The 7 T cell receptor beta chains reported below all come from one sample, sequenced in a study of blood T cell repertoires in COVID-19. TCRdb's table, derived via immunoSEQ multiplex PCR, lists solely in-frame clones and lacks some. The table has fewer than 450,000 clones, about 91% seen once. Source material: peripheral blood. These receptors originate from a woman aged 45-65 years with COVID-19, enrolled during active disease.

This chain connects TRBV5-4 to TRBJ2-7, with 9 bases lining up with TRBD2. J was trimmed by 6 bases and V by 3 bases; bases with no gene match: 4. This CDR3 is 13 amino acids long. Germline V lookup: CDR1 SGHNT, CDR2 YYREEE (reference sequence). Written as DNA, the CDR3 is TGTGCCAGCAGCTCGGGACTAGCACGCGAGCAGTACTTC. Residues: CASSSGLAREQYF.

The rearrangement uses TRBV7-2 and TRBJ2-3; 7 nucleotides line up with TRBD1. The junction had 3 bases not matched to a gene; V was cut back by 4 bases and J by 2 bases. The CDR3 length is 14 residues. CDR1 SGHTA and CDR2 FQGNSA come from the germline V gene. The CDR3 DNA is TGTGCCAGCAGCTCGACAGGGTACACAGATACGCAGTATTTT. Protein sequence: CASSSTGYTDTQYF. The full variable domain, completed using reference TRBV7-2 and TRBJ2-3, is GAGVSQSPSNKVTEKGKDVELRCDPISGHTALYWYRQSLGQGLEFLIYFQGNSAPDKSGLPSDRFSAERTGGSVSTLTIQRTQQEDSAVYLCASSSTGYTDTQYFGPGTRLTVL.

The CDR3 loop reads CASPVLLGGKKNTEAFF. The DNA for the CDR3 is TGTGCCAGCCCCGTTCTTTTGGGGGGAAAAAAGAACACTGAAGCTTTCTTT. The chain joins TRBV27 to TRBJ1-1; the D gene is possibly TRBD1 (5 bases). V gave up 8 bases and J gave up 1 base, with 23 bases separating them. The CDR3 runs 17 residues. Per germline, CDR1 MNHEY and CDR2 SMNVEV (reference sequence).

This chain connects TRBV5-4 to TRBJ2-3; 7 bases agree with TRBD1. The CDR3 contains 16 residues. CDR1 is SGHNT, CDR2 YYREEE, per germline (reference sequence). V was clipped by 0 bases and J by 6 bases; unmatched bases: 10. The CDR3 coding sequence is TGTGCCAGCAGCTTGGCTGTAGGGGGCGTTCGTGATACGCAGTATTTT. Protein sequence: CASSLAVGGVRDTQYF.

The table lists this clone with a count of one. This chain links TRBV5-4 with TRBJ1-1, with D unclear. The germline V and J ends were trimmed by 3 bases and 3 bases, with 9 bases remaining between them. The CDR3 has 13 residues. Germline assignment: CDR1 SGHNT and CDR2 YYREEE (reference sequence). The CDR3 DNA follows: TGTGCCAGCAGCTACCGAGGTGACACTGAAGCTTTCTTT. It translates to CASSYRGDTEAFF.

The V gene is TRBV6-5, the J gene TRBJ2-1; no definite D call. The germline V and J ends were trimmed by 3 bases and 0 bases, with 12 bases remaining between them. Germline lookup yields CDR1 MNHEY and CDR2 SVGAGI. The CDR3 has 16 residues. In DNA, the CDR3 is TGTGCCAGCAGTTATGAACTACCTAGCTCCTACAATGAGCAGTTCTTC. Its translation: CASSYELPSSYNEQFF.

The J gene is TRBJ1-5, the V gene TRBV30; D gene uncertain. Germline CDR1 reads GTSNPN; CDR2 reads SVGIG (reference sequence). The CDR3 spans 15 residues. Trimming removed 3 bases at V and 3 bases at J, with 15 bases between. For the CDR3, the DNA is TGTGCCTGGAGGGCCCGGACGGAGGCCAATCAGCCCCAGCATTTT. This sequence encodes CAWRARTEANQPQHF.